The next 22 T cell receptor beta chains were all read from a single sample in a study of blood T cell repertoires in COVID-19. TCRdb's table, derived via immunoSEQ multiplex PCR, lists solely in-frame clones and lacks some. Among under 250,000 clones listed, 80% to 90% were seen once. The specimen was PBMCs or T cells enriched from blood (not recorded which). The receptors were sampled from a middle-aged woman who had been exposed to COVID-19.

This chain uses TRBV6-5 with TRBJ1-2, with 8 positions matching TRBD1. J was trimmed by 4 bases and V by 8 bases; bases with no gene match: 6. Germline CDR1 reads MNHEY; CDR2 reads SVGAGI. CDR3 length: 13 residues. The CDR3 region is CASLRGRGYGYTF. The DNA of the CDR3 is TGTGCCAGCCTCAGGGGGCGCGGCTATGGCTACACCTTC.

The chain employs TRBV4-2 and TRBJ2-3; 11 nucleotides agree with TRBD2. The V and J ends lost 5 bases and 5 bases, in that order; junction bases with no gene match: 9. From germline, CDR1 is LGHNA and CDR2 YNFKEQ. The length of the CDR3 is 16 residues. The CDR3 loop is CASSDSGGAEVDTQYF. The CDR3 DNA sequence: TGTGCCAGCAGCGATAGCGGGGGGGCCGAAGTAGATACGCAGTATTTT.

V gene TRBV7-2 combines with J gene TRBJ1-6; tentatively, D is TRBD1 (5 bases). The V end was cut by 1 base, the J end by 2 bases, with 15 bases between. The CDR3 is 18 residues long. Germline V gene data show CDR1 as SGHTA and CDR2 as FQGNSA. DNA for the CDR3: TGTGCCAGCAGCTTAGTATCCAGGGCCGCAACCTATAATTCACCCCTCCACTTT. The encoded protein is CASSLVSRAATYNSPLHF.

This clone was seen a few times. V usage is TRBV5-1 and J usage is TRBJ1-3; TRBD1 matches 7 bases. CDR3 size: 14 residues. J gave up 4 bases and V 1 base, and 2 bases lay outside the gene matches. The germline V gene has CDR1 SGHRS and CDR2 YFSETQ. The CDR3 nucleotides read TGCGCCAGCAGCTTGACAGGGGACGGAAACACCATATATTTT. Translation: CASSLTGDGNTIYF.

CDR3 in DNA: TGTGCCAGCAGCTTCCCGGGAATGTTGACTGGCTACACCTTC. Its translation is CASSFPGMLTGYTF. The V call is TRBV7-2, the J call TRBJ1-2; D gene ambiguous. This CDR3 region has 14 residues. The V and J ends lost 3 bases and 7 bases respectively, with 15 bases between them. The germline V gene has CDR1 SGHTA and CDR2 FQGNSA.

V gene TRBV7-6 combines with J gene TRBJ1-5, with 8 bases identical to TRBD1. V was clipped by 4 bases and J by 7 bases; unmatched bases: 9. CDR1 and CDR2 from the germline V gene are SGHVS and FNYEAQ. The CDR3 loop spans 15 amino acids. The CDR3 protein is CASSSYRGEGQPQHF. The CDR3 region has the DNA TGTGCCAGCAGCTCCTACAGGGGGGAAGGACAGCCCCAGCATTTT.

This chain uses TRBV27 with TRBJ2-3; 8 bases fit TRBD1. CDR1 MNHEY and CDR2 SMNVEV come from the germline V gene (reference sequence). V lost 4 bases to trimming and J lost 9 bases; unmatched junction nucleotides: 6. This CDR3 has 13 residues. The CDR3 DNA sequence: TGTGCCAGCAGTTCGACAGGGGTTGACACGCAGTATTTT. This sequence encodes CASSSTGVDTQYF.

This clone was detected once. The chain joins TRBV18 to TRBJ2-7; 8 bases agree with TRBD1. The germline V gene has CDR1 KGHSH and CDR2 LQKENI. This CDR3 has 15 amino acids. Trimming removed 4 bases from V and 6 bases from J; junction bases left unmatched: 11. Written as DNA, the CDR3 is TGTGCCAGCTCACTCACAGGGGGTGATGGAACCGAGCAGTACTTC. It translates to CASSLTGGDGTEQYF.

J is TRBJ2-5 and V is TRBV6-5; 11 nucleotides match TRBD2. The CDR3 is 15 residues long. CDR1 and CDR2 (germline): MNHEY, SVGAGI. The V segment lost 6 bases and the J segment 4 bases; nucleotides outside the gene matches: 7. Here the CDR3 reads CASRLAGGGRETQYF. The CDR3 bases are TGTGCCAGCAGGCTAGCGGGGGGAGGTCGAGAGACCCAGTACTTC.

This chain links TRBV6-5 with TRBJ2-7; a possible D gene is TRBD2 (5 bases). The CDR3 runs 16 residues. The V gene lost 2 bases and the J gene lost 0 bases, with 14 bases spanning the gap. Germline V gives CDR1 MNHEY, CDR2 SVGAGI. The chain's CDR3 is CASSYAGEYGSYEQYF. CDR3 coding DNA: TGTGCCAGCAGTTACGCCGGGGAATACGGCTCCTACGAGCAGTACTTC.

J is TRBJ1-3 and V is TRBV12-5; 8 bases match TRBD1. Germline loops: CDR1 LGHNT, CDR2 FRNRAP. There are 17 residues in the CDR3. V shed 2 bases, J shed 4 bases, and the junction held 10 bases outside the gene matches. CDR3 protein: CASGLTLTGAWGNTIYF. The CDR3 bases are TGTGCTAGTGGTTTGACTTTGACAGGGGCGTGGGGAAACACCATATATTTT. The full variable domain, rest sourced from reference TRBV12-5 and TRBJ1-3, is DARVTQTPRHKVTEMGQEVTMRCQPILGHNTVFWYRQTMMQGLELLAYFRNRAPLDDSGMPKDRFSAEMPDATLATLKIQPSEPRDSAVYFCASGLTLTGAWGNTIYFGEGSWLTVV.

The chain joins TRBV6-4 to TRBJ2-1; TRBD2 matches at 11 bases. Trimming took 4 bases from V and 2 from J; bases not matched to a gene: 1. There are 15 residues in the CDR3. Looked up from germline, CDR1 is MRHNA and CDR2 is SNTAGT. CDR3 bases: TGTGCCAGCAGTGCGGGACTAGCGGCCTACAATGAGCAGTTCTTC. Protein: CASSAGLAAYNEQFF.

This clone was seen more than once but under ten times. This chain uses TRBV4-3 with TRBJ2-3; 7 bases fit TRBD2. Germline assignment: CDR1 LGHNA and CDR2 YSLEER. The ends lost 3 bases at V and 7 bases at J; junction bases unmatched: 7. CDR3 length equals 14 residues. The CDR3 region is CASSHERGGNTQYF. The CDR3 DNA reads TGCGCCAGCAGCCATGAGCGGGGAGGAAATACGCAGTATTTT.

The rearrangement links TRBV7-2 to TRBJ2-3; D is perhaps TRBD1 (5 bases). CDR1 is SGHTA and CDR2 is FQGNSA in the germline V gene. The CDR3 extends over 13 amino acids. V shed 3 bases and J shed 3 bases, with 7 bases lying between them. CDR3 amino acids: CASSFGQTDTQYF. Here the CDR3 DNA reads TGTGCCAGCAGCTTCGGACAAACAGATACGCAGTATTTT.

The J gene is TRBJ1-5, the V gene TRBV27; D unclear. Trimming took 6 bases from V and 5 from J, leaving 14 bases between them. Germline values: CDR1 MNHEY, CDR2 SMNVEV (reference sequence). The CDR3 is made up of 14 amino acids. The CDR3 DNA reads as TGTGCCAGCAGCCTGTCGAGGATGGATCAGCCCCAGCATTTT. Translating it yields CASSLSRMDQPQHF.

The chain combines TRBV19 with TRBJ1-1; unclear D gene. CDR1 is LNHDA, CDR2 SQIVND, per germline (reference sequence). Trimming pared 7 bases from V and 6 bases from J, leaving 15 bases between. The CDR3 covers 13 residues. In nucleotides, the CDR3 is TGTGCCAGTACGCGTAGCAGCGGACCTGAAGCTTTCTTT. Amino acid sequence: CASTRSSGPEAFF.

The chain combines TRBV28 with TRBJ1-2, with a tentative D call TRBD1 (6 bases). From germline, CDR1 is MDHEN and CDR2 SYDVKM. CDR3 length: 15 amino acids. Trimming cost V 4 bases and J 7 bases, with 19 bases left between them. CDR3 protein: CASSWVRTQGPGYTF. For the CDR3, the DNA is TGTGCCAGCAGTTGGGTCCGAACACAGGGCCCTGGCTACACCTTC.

The rearrangement uses TRBV28 and TRBJ2-3; 12 positions match TRBD2. The J segment lost 6 bases and the V segment lost 8 bases, leaving 15 bases of the junction unmatched. Germline-derived CDR1 and CDR2 are MDHEN and SYDVKM. The CDR3 is 17 residues long. The CDR3 DNA is TGTGCCAGCGGCCAGACGGGACTAGCGGGCTTATTTGATACGCAGTATTTT. It yields the protein CASGQTGLAGLFDTQYF.

This chain uses TRBV27 with TRBJ1-5; TRBD1 matches 8 bases. V lost 6 bases and J lost 7; bases outside the gene matches: 2. CDR3 length equals 12 residues. Germline CDR1 is MNHEY and CDR2 is SMNVEV (reference sequence). The CDR3 bases are TGTGCCAGCAGGACAGGGGAACAGCCCCAGCATTTT. It yields the protein CASRTGEQPQHF.

This clone was counted a few times. The chain couples TRBV28 to TRBJ2-7; 7 nucleotides agree with TRBD1. V was pared by 5 bases and J by 2 bases, with 6 bases of the junction left unmatched. The CDR3 has 14 residues. CDR1 and CDR2 from the germline V gene are MDHEN and SYDVKM. The CDR3 protein is CASSGYRGTYEQYF. The CDR3 DNA reads as TGTGCCAGCAGTGGGTACAGGGGTACCTACGAGCAGTACTTC.

The chain joins TRBV5-4 to TRBJ2-1; 11 bases map to TRBD2. This CDR3 is built from 16 residues. Germline-derived CDR1 and CDR2 are SGHNT and YYREEE (reference sequence). Trimming took 4 bases from V and 5 from J; bases not matched to a gene: 8. CDR3 protein: CASSPSGGRANNEQFF. In DNA form, the CDR3 reads TGTGCCAGCAGCCCTAGCGGGGGGCGGGCCAACAATGAGCAGTTCTTC.

The CDR3 spells CASSSGRAEKLFF. The CDR3 bases are TGTGCCAGCAGTTCAGGGAGGGCTGAAAAACTGTTTTTT. The J gene is TRBJ1-4, the V gene TRBV27; D possibly corresponds to TRBD1 (5 bases). The CDR3 contains 13 residues. Germline CDR1 reads MNHEY; CDR2 reads SMNVEV (reference sequence). V shed 4 bases and J shed 7 bases, with 10 bases lying between them.